This is a list of T cell receptor beta chains from one sample in a study of blood T cell repertoires in COVID-19. Libraries were prepared by immunoSEQ multiplex PCR; TCRdb keeps only in-frame clonotypes and omits some of them. The profile covers roughly 250,000 clones, with approximately 85% appearing a single time and around 4.5% taken by the ten largest. The specimen was PBMCs or T cells enriched from blood (not recorded which). These receptors came from a woman between 25 and 40 years old who had recovered from COVID-19. CDR3s leave out the opening cysteine and the closing phenylalanine or tryptophan. The order of the fields is CDR3 protein, V gene, clone size. Size tells how often a clone was seen (once, few, many) or the class of an expanded clone, and some rows leave it out.

CDR3 protein: ATSDSWTGSFTDTQY; V gene: TRBV24-1; clone size: -
CDR3 protein: ASSQGQTVHQPQH; V gene: TRBV3-1/TRBV3-2; clone size: -
CDR3 protein: ASSRDKISGANVLT; V gene: TRBV28; clone size: few
CDR3 protein: ASSSADRAVSNEKLF; V gene: TRBV27; clone size: -
CDR3 protein: ASSSRTSGREDTQY; V gene: TRBV5-1; clone size: -
CDR3 protein: ASSYEAGRRNTEAF; V gene: TRBV6-5; clone size: -
CDR3 protein: ASSEGGGSGLGEQF; V gene: TRBV2; clone size: -
CDR3 protein: ASSEARNRVGGETQY; V gene: TRBV6-1; clone size: -
CDR3 protein: ASKETGANVLT; V gene: TRBV19; clone size: -
CDR3 protein: ASSVTGGNTEAF; V gene: TRBV19; clone size: -
CDR3 protein: ASSASRGEAIAGANVLT; V gene: TRBV6-1; clone size: -
CDR3 protein: ASSQVPLPRGGLGALGEQF; V gene: TRBV3-1/TRBV3-2; clone size: once
CDR3 protein: ASSSIPREGLTGNTIY; V gene: TRBV25-1; clone size: -
CDR3 protein: ASSSPGTGFNTQY; V gene: TRBV6-5; clone size: -
CDR3 protein: SPLQGPEQY; V gene: TRBV20-1; clone size: -
CDR3 protein: ASSTQDRVFAEAF; V gene: TRBV7-6; clone size: -